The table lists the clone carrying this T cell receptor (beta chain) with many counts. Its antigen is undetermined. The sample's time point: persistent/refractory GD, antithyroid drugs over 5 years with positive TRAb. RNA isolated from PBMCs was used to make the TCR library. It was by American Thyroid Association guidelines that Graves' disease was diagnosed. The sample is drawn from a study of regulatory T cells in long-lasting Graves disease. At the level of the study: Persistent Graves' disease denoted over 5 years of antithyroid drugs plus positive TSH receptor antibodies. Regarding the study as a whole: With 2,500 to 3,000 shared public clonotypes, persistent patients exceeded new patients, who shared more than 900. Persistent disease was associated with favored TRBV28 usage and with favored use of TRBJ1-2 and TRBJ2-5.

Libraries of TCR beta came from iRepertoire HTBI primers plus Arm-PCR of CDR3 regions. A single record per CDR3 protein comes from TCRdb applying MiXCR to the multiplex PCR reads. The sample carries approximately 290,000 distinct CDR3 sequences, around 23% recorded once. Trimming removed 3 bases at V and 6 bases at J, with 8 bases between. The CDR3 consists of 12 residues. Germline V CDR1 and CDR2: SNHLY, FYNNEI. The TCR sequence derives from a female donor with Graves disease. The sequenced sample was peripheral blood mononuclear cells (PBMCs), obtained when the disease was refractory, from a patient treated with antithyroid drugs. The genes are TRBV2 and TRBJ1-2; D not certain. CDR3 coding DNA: TGTGCCAGCAGTGATGCCGGGAATGGCTACACCTTC. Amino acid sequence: CASSDAGNGYTF.